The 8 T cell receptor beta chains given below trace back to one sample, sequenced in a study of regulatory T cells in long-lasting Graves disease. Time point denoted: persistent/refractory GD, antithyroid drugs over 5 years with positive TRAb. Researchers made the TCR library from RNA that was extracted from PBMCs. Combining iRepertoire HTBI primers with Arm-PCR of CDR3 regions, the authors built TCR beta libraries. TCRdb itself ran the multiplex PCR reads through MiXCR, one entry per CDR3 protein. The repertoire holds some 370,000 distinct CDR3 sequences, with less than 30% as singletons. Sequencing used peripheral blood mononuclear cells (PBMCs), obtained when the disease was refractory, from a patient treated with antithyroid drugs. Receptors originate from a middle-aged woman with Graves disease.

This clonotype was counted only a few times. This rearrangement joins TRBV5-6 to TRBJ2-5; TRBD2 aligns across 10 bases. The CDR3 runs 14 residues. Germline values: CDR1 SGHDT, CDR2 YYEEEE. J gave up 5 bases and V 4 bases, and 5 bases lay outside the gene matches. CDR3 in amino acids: CASSTVAGGETQYF. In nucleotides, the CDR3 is TGTGCCAGCAGCACCGTAGCGGGAGGTGAGACCCAGTACTTC.

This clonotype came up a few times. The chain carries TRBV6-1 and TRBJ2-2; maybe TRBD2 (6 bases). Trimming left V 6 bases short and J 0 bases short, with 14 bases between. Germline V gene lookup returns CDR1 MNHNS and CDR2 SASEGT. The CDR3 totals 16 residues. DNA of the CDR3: TGTGCCAGCAGCCTGGGCGGGGACGCGAACACCGGGGAGCTGTTTTTT. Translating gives CASSLGGDANTGELFF.

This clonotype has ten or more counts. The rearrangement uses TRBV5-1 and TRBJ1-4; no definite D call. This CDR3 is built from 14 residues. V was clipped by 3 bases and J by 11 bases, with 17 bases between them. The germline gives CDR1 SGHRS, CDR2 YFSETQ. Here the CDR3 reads CASSSGPPQAKLFF. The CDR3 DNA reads TGCGCCAGCAGCTCCGGGCCCCCCCAGGCCAAACTGTTTTTT.

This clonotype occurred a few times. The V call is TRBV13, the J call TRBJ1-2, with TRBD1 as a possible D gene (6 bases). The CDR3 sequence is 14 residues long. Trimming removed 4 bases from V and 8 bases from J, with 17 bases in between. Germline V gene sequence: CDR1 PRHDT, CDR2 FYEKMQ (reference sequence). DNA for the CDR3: TGTGCCAGCAGCTCGGACAGCTTCCTGGGGGGCTACACCTTC. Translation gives CASSSDSFLGGYTF.

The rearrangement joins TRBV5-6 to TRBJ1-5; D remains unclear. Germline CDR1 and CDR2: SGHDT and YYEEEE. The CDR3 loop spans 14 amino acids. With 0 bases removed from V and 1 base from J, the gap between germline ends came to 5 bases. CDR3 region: CASSLGWSNQPQHF. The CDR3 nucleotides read TGTGCCAGCAGCTTGGGATGGAGCAATCAGCCCCAGCATTTT.

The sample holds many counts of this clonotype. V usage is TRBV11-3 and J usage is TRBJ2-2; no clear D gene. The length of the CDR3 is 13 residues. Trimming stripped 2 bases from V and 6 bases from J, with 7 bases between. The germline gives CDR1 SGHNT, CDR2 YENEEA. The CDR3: CASSLSRAGELFF. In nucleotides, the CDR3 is TGTGCCAGCAGCTTAAGTCGAGCCGGGGAGCTGTTTTTT.

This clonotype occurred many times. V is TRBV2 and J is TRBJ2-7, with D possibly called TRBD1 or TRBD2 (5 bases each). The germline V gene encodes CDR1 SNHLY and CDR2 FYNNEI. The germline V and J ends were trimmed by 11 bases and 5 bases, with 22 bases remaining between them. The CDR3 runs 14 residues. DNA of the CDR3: TGTGCCCTTCACCCGGGGCAGGCCGCCGACGAGCAGTACTTC. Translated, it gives CALHPGQAADEQYF. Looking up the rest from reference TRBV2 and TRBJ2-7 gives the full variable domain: EPEVTQTPSHQVTQMGQEVILRCVPISNHLYFYWYRQILGQKVEFLVSFYNNEISEKSEIFDDQFSVERPDGSNFTLKIRSTKLEDSAMYFCALHPGQAADEQYFGPGTRLTVT.

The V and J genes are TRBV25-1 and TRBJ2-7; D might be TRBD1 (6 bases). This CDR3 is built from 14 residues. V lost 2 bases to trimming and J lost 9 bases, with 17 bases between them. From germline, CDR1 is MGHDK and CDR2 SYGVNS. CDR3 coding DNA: TGTGCCAGCAGTGAACAAGGGACAATGTTAAGGCAGTACTTC. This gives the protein CASSEQGTMLRQYF.